The next 18 T cell receptor beta chains were all read from a single sample in a study of blood T cell repertoires in COVID-19. Clones were sequenced by immunoSEQ multiplex PCR, and TCRdb holds only the in-frame ones, with some missing. The sample carries 100,000 to 150,000 clones, around 85% recorded once. Sequenced input: peripheral blood. These receptors were obtained from a man aged 55 to 70 with acute or convalescent COVID-19.

This chain joins TRBV6-5 and TRBJ2-1; a possible D gene is TRBD2 (6 bases). The CDR3 is 16 residues long. The germline V gene has CDR1 MNHEY and CDR2 SVGAGI. Deletions cut 2 bases from V and 2 bases from J, with 13 bases between. The CDR3 DNA is TGTGCCAGCAGTTACCGAGCGGGTGGGACCTACAATGAGCAGTTCTTC. Amino acids: CASSYRAGGTYNEQFF.

This chain joins TRBV5-1 and TRBJ1-6; 8 nucleotides agree with TRBD1. With 3 bases clipped from V and 10 bases from J, the junction kept 6 bases outside the gene matches. CDR1 and CDR2 (germline): SGHRS, YFSETQ. The CDR3 contains 14 residues. CDR3 coding DNA: TGCGCCAGCAGCTCGCTGACAGGGGAATCACCCCTCCACTTT. This translates into CASSSLTGESPLHF.

This clone was seen once. The chain recombines TRBV11-2 with TRBJ2-7, with 7 bases matching TRBD2. This CDR3 contains 14 residues. Germline V lookup: CDR1 SGHAT, CDR2 FQNNGV. V lost 7 bases and J lost 0; bases outside the gene matches: 6. CDR3 in DNA: TGTGCCAGCACGAAGCGGGACCCCTCCTACGAGCAGTACTTC. It translates to CASTKRDPSYEQYF.

The CDR3 region is CATSDLRLDNEQFF. For the CDR3, the DNA is TGTGCCACCAGTGATCTCCGACTAGACAATGAGCAGTTCTTC. The V and J genes are TRBV24-1 and TRBJ2-1, with TRBD2 as a possible D gene (6 bases). The CDR3 is 14 amino acids. V shed 3 bases and J shed 5 bases, with 10 bases lying between them. Per the germline V gene, CDR1 is KGHDR and CDR2 is SFDVKD.

This clone is a singleton in its sample. This chain connects TRBV18 to TRBJ2-7; 11 nucleotides align to TRBD1. There are 16 residues in the CDR3. Germline V gene lookup returns CDR1 KGHSH and CDR2 LQKENI. Trimming took 3 bases from V and 2 from J; bases not matched to a gene: 6. The CDR3 DNA follows: TGTGCCAGCTCACCTCTTGGGGGACAGGGGGCCTACGAGCAGTACTTC. Amino acid sequence: CASSPLGGQGAYEQYF.

The chain is built from TRBV7-9 and TRBJ2-7, with D perhaps TRBD2 (6 bases). The CDR3 contains 15 residues. Deletions cut 4 bases from V and 4 bases from J, with 17 bases between. CDR1 is SEHNR, CDR2 FQNEAQ, per germline (reference sequence). Here the CDR3 DNA reads TGTGCCAGCAGCTCCCCCCAGGTTGGGAGGTACGAGCAGTACTTC. This sequence encodes CASSSPQVGRYEQYF.

The chain is built from TRBV5-1 and TRBJ2-7, with a possible D match to TRBD1 (5 bases). V shed 4 bases and J shed 2 bases, with 10 bases lying between them. The length of the CDR3 is 13 residues. Germline CDR1 is SGHRS and CDR2 is YFSETQ. CDR3 nucleotide sequence: TGCGCCAGCAGCCCCACAGGTCCCTACGAGCAGTACTTC. It encodes CASSPTGPYEQYF.

V gene TRBV18 combines with J gene TRBJ2-7, with 10 nucleotides matching TRBD1. The V gene end was trimmed by 5 bases and the J gene end by 0 bases; junction bases not matched to a gene: 4. The germline V gene encodes CDR1 KGHSH and CDR2 LQKENI. This CDR3 has 15 residues. CDR3 loop: CASSGGQGSSYEQYF. The CDR3 region has the DNA TGTGCCAGCTCAGGGGGACAGGGGTCCTCCTACGAGCAGTACTTC. Complete variable domain (other parts from reference TRBV18 and TRBJ2-7): NAGVMQNPRHLVRRRGQEARLRCSPMKGHSHVYWYRQLPEEGLKFMVYLQKENIIDESGMPKERFSAEFPKEGPSILRIQQVVRGDSAAYFCASSGGQGSSYEQYFGPGTRLTVT.

The chain combines TRBV18 with TRBJ2-1; 14 nucleotides match TRBD2. The junction had 9 bases not matched to a gene; V was cut back by 3 bases and J by 5 bases. The CDR3 totals 18 residues. Germline CDR1 KGHSH, CDR2 LQKENI. The DNA of the CDR3 is TGTGCCAGCTCACCCTCCGGGACTAGCGGGAGTCTTGACAATGAGCAGTTCTTC. It is translated as CASSPSGTSGSLDNEQFF.

The chain has TRBV11-2 and TRBJ2-5; TRBD2 agrees at 8 bases. Trimming removed 5 bases from V and 4 bases from J; junction bases left unmatched: 12. The CDR3 is 16 amino acids. Germline values: CDR1 SGHAT, CDR2 FQNNGV. CDR3 residues: CASSAPTSERAETQYF. CDR3 bases: TGTGCCAGCAGCGCCCCGACTAGCGAAAGGGCAGAGACCCAGTACTTC.

The genes are TRBV24-1 and TRBJ2-2, with D possibly being TRBD1 (5 bases). V lost 2 bases, J lost 5 bases, and 11 bases lay in between. The CDR3 loop spans 15 amino acids. CDR1 KGHDR and CDR2 SFDVKD come from the germline V gene. CDR3 protein: CATSDSLRATGELFF. The CDR3 DNA follows: TGTGCCACCAGTGATTCTCTCAGGGCGACCGGGGAGCTGTTTTTT.

This chain connects TRBV6-5 to TRBJ2-1; D call uncertain. CDR1 is MNHEY, CDR2 SVGAGI, per germline. This CDR3 has 13 amino acids. V lost 7 bases, J lost 5 bases, and 12 bases lay in between. Here the CDR3 reads CASTRGYNNEQFF. CDR3 DNA: TGTGCCAGCACCCGAGGATACAACAATGAGCAGTTCTTC.

V usage is TRBV28 and J usage is TRBJ1-5, with D perhaps matching TRBD1 (6 bases). The CDR3 is 14 residues long. The V end lost 4 bases, the J end lost 5 bases, and 12 bases lay between the germline ends. Germline V CDR1 and CDR2: MDHEN, SYDVKM. The CDR3 here is CASSSTGWHQPQHF. Written as DNA, the CDR3 is TGTGCCAGCAGTTCCACAGGGTGGCATCAGCCCCAGCATTTT.

The chain carries TRBV29-1 and TRBJ2-7, with 7 bases matching TRBD1. V was pared by 6 bases and J by 2 bases, with 7 bases of the junction left unmatched. This CDR3 spans 13 amino acids. Germline V gene sequence: CDR1 SQVTM, CDR2 ANQGSEA. The CDR3 here is CSVMGQGAYEQYF. The CDR3 bases are TGCAGCGTAATGGGGCAGGGGGCCTACGAGCAGTACTTC.

The rearrangement links TRBV9 to TRBJ1-3; D remains ambiguous. V was shortened by 3 bases and J by 4 bases, with 8 bases between the two germline ends. Germline V gene data show CDR1 as SGDLS and CDR2 as YYNGEE. This CDR3 comprises 13 residues. This CDR3 reads CASSAVGGNTIYF. CDR3 coding DNA: TGTGCCAGCAGCGCAGTCGGGGGAAACACCATATATTTT.

CDR3 amino acids: CASSPQGEWHLEQYF. In DNA form, the CDR3 reads TGTGCCAGCAGCCCCCAGGGGGAGTGGCACCTCGAGCAGTACTTC. J is TRBJ2-7 and V is TRBV7-2; 7 bases agree with TRBD1. CDR1 SGHTA and CDR2 FQGNSA come from the germline V gene. The CDR3 runs to 15 residues. With 5 bases clipped from V and 6 bases from J, the junction kept 13 bases outside the gene matches. The complete variable domain, with remaining parts taken from reference TRBV7-2 and TRBJ2-7, reads GAGVSQSPSNKVTEKGKDVELRCDPISGHTALYWYRQSLGQGLEFLIYFQGNSAPDKSGLPSDRFSAERTGGSVSTLTIQRTQQEDSAVYLCASSPQGEWHLEQYFGPGTRLTVT.

This clone was detected a few times. This chain connects TRBV23-1 to TRBJ2-7; TRBD1 matches 7 bases. Being an ORF, TRBV23-1 has a function that is uncertain. J was trimmed by 6 bases and V by 6 bases; bases with no gene match: 5. There are 12 residues in the CDR3. For the CDR3, the DNA is TGCGCCAGCAGCACCACAGGGGTCGAGCAGTACTTC. It translates to CASSTTGVEQYF.

The chain employs TRBV4-2 and TRBJ1-5; D might be TRBD1 (5 bases). Germline CDR1 LGHNA, CDR2 YNFKEQ. There are 15 residues in the CDR3. Between the trimmed V and J ends, which lost 0 bases and 6 bases, there was a span of 12 bases. CDR3 DNA: TGTGCCAGCAGCCAAGATACGCAGGGCGCTCAGCCCCAGCATTTT. This encodes CASSQDTQGAQPQHF.